This T cell receptor beta chain emerged from a study of a mutant IDH1 vaccine in newly diagnosed glioma. Here immunoSEQ multiplex PCR was the method, and the copy in TCRdb shows in-frame clones only, minus some. The sample shows around 41,000 clones, roughly 84% of them seen only once. The germline gives CDR1 SGHRS, CDR2 YFSETQ. The CDR3 has 12 amino acids. V was shortened by 3 bases and J by 9 bases, with 13 bases between the two germline ends. Study observations and caveats: In approximately 92% of patients, immune responses induced by the vaccine occurred.

Note on this clone: Its antigen remains unidentified.

As to time point: week 11, during vaccination. In the vaccine, a single dose held 300 ug of the mutant IDH1 20-mer peptide, along with topical imiquimod. The TCR originated in a man in his forties with glioma. The rearrangement uses TRBV5-1 and TRBJ2-7, with D uncertain. The starting material was PBMCs, obtained from a glioma patient whose treatment included an IDH1 peptide vaccine. The CDR3 sequence is CASSSDPQGQYF. The CDR3 DNA sequence: TGCGCCAGCAGCTCGGACCCCCAAGGGCAGTACTTC.